This T cell receptor beta chain is drawn from a study of beta chain features in type 1 diabetes. Study information: The examined sorted cells totaled 85 million to 120 million across samples.

cDNA synthesis used the whole RNA isolate, giving expressed TCRB sequences. The repertoire was sequenced with immunoSEQ multiplex PCR; TCRdb's copy has only in-frame clones and lacks some. Among 150,000 or so clones listed, approximately 12% were seen once. The V segment lost 2 bases and the J segment 3 bases; nucleotides outside the gene matches: 5. The CDR3 loop spans 15 amino acids. Germline V gives CDR1 LGHNA, CDR2 YNFKEQ. Cells sorted by CD45RO/CCR7/CD25/CD127/CD95/CD27 comprised CD4+ naive, central memory, regulatory and stem cell-like memory cells. The rearrangement uses TRBV4-2 and TRBJ1-2; 8 bases align to TRBD1. The material sequenced was central memory CD4+ T cells from blood. This sequence originates from a man younger than 35 in good health. The CDR3 region is CASSQLGQGDYGYTF. The CDR3 DNA reads TGTGCCAGCAGCCAACTAGGACAGGGAGACTATGGCTACACCTTC.